This TCR beta chain comes out of a study of blood T cells in healthy people across ages. Study outcomes and limitations: Conclusively comparing naive with antigen-experienced cells was impossible with unsorted PBMCs.

The authors ran a second PCR of about 7 to 11 cycles using a sample-barcoded 5' primer and a J-beta primer mix. In TCRdb, the 5' RACE reads were re-called with MiXCR into one record per CDR3 protein. This table has under 850,000 distinct CDR3 sequences, around 36% appearing once. Germline V gives CDR1 DFQATT, CDR2 SNEGSKA (reference sequence). J lost 1 base, V lost 7 bases, and 4 bases had no gene match. There are 13 residues in the CDR3. Concerning this clonotype: Its cognate antigen is unknown.

Peripheral blood was drawn, approximately 10 milliliters per donor. Sequenced input: blood. V is TRBV20-1 and J is TRBJ2-3, with 8 bases lining up with TRBD2. The receptor comes from a man aged 18-30 years in good health. The CDR3 sequence is CSVGRGGTDTQYF. The CDR3 bases are TGCAGTGTGGGGCGGGGGGGCACAGATACGCAGTATTTT.